The rows below give T cell receptor beta chains drawn from one sample of a study of PD-1 blockade in classical Hodgkin lymphoma. TCRdb's table, derived via immunoSEQ multiplex PCR, lists solely in-frame clones and lacks some. The sample contains roughly 96,000 clones, around 93% of which appear only once. Specimen: peripheral blood mononuclear cells (PBMCs), collected before the fourth cycle of nivolumab. The receptors originated from a human donor with classical Hodgkin lymphoma. CDR3s leave out the opening cysteine and the closing phenylalanine or tryptophan. Each record gives: J gene, CDR3 length, D gene, V gene, CDR3 protein. A D gene is named only where the DNA matches it firmly.

-,13,TRBD2,TRBV30,AWSVGLAGPYEQY
TRBJ2-7,16,TRBD2,TRBV28,ASSLRPRTSGFFYEQY
TRBJ2-3,12,-,TRBV6-5,ASSYSKVVDTQY
TRBJ1-2,10,-,TRBV29-1,SVEEKSYGYT
TRBJ2-5,9,-,TRBV29-1,SVAVGETQY
TRBJ2-1,16,TRBD1,TRBV7-3,ASSLIGPGTGGSNEQF
TRBJ2-3,14,TRBD2,TRBV29-1,SVEDHAGEDSDTQY
TRBJ2-2,10,-,TRBV6-1,ASSKWAGELF
TRBJ2-7,13,-,TRBV6-6,ASSSSRGYTYEQY
TRBJ2-1,16,-,TRBV4-2,ASSQESPWAGVDNEQF
TRBJ1-2,11,TRBD1,TRBV7-3,ASSPRQGYGYT
TRBJ2-5,9,-,TRBV18,ASSLQETQY
TRBJ2-7,11,-,TRBV25-1,ASSLNYRYEQY
TRBJ2-1,13,TRBD2,TRBV6-5,ASRLLAGLGNEQF
TRBJ2-3,12,-,TRBV5-4,ASSLRTGKDTQY
TRBJ1-3,12,-,TRBV7-2,ASSPGIMGNTIY
TRBJ1-5,12,TRBD1,TRBV2,ASSEARGLQPQH
TRBJ2-1,18,TRBD2,TRBV27,ASSLQIPGLAKAAINEQF
TRBJ1-4,13,-,TRBV6-6,ASSYEGDTNEKLF
TRBJ2-1,11,TRBD1,TRBV14,ASSQSGQATQF
TRBJ2-5,15,TRBD2,TRBV2,ANRGFRTSGFQETQY
TRBJ2-3,13,-,TRBV7-6,ASSLEGGGTDTQY
TRBJ2-7,11,-,TRBV28,ASSETLTYEQY
TRBJ2-5,10,-,TRBV6-5,ASSGNMLTQY
TRBJ2-7,11,TRBD1,TRBV30,AWSTDRAYEQY
TRBJ1-2,11,-,TRBV30,AWNKIWERSYT
TRBJ2-5,14,TRBD2,TRBV5-1,ASSLKLAALQETQY
TRBJ2-5,14,-,TRBV4-1,ASSHDQDSTQETQY
TRBJ1-1,13,TRBD1,TRBV18,ASSPSTGINTEAF
TRBJ1-1,11,-,TRBV7-9,ASSPPWNTEAF
TRBJ2-1,12,TRBD2,TRBV11-3,ASSPSGDYNEQF
TRBJ2-2,11,TRBD1,TRBV11-2,ASRPTGTGELF
TRBJ1-5,14,-,TRBV19,ASSNTIGGYNQPQH
TRBJ1-1,13,-,TRBV10-3,ATGATQRMNTEAF
TRBJ1-5,13,-,TRBV5-1,ASSLVAGDNQPQH
TRBJ2-7,11,-,TRBV30,AWSVRRGGEQY
TRBJ2-1,13,TRBD2,TRBV28,ASNLGTSGRGEQF
TRBJ2-1,14,TRBD2,TRBV4-1,ASSQVAAGVYNEQF
TRBJ2-3,13,-,TRBV7-2,ASSLLSLYTDTQY
TRBJ1-5,12,TRBD1,TRBV12-5,ASGKQGVNQPQH
TRBJ2-7,12,-,TRBV18,ASSPTADSPEQY